Below, one TCR beta chain is given with its context. Antigen specificity is unknown. This sample is drawn from a study of OX40 agonist ivuxolimab in advanced cancers. Study-wide points: Low normalized T-cell clonal expansion was additionally recorded for some nonresponders. CD8+ T cells (on average) carried more expanded clones than CD4+ T cells. Not determined was the antigen specificity of the expanded peripheral T cells.

CDR1 and CDR2 (germline): MDHEN, SYDVKM. J lost 2 bases, V lost 8 bases, and 11 bases had no gene match. The CDR3 totals 15 residues. Profiled with immunoSEQ multiplex PCR; TCRdb holds only in-frame clones, not every one. Among approximately 160,000 clones, 90% to 95% were seen once, and the ten largest hold around 0.31%. V and J are TRBV28 and TRBJ2-7; the match to TRBD1 covers 8 bases. Here the sequenced sample was CD4+ or CD8+ T cells sorted from blood, taken in a trial of the OX40 agonist ivuxolimab. The sequence was obtained from an adult with an advanced solid tumor such as melanoma, head and neck, liver or kidney cancer. Written as DNA, the CDR3 is TGTGCCAGCGGAAAACGGACAGGGCCCACCTACGAGCAGTACTTC. Its protein is CASGKRTGPTYEQYF.